The next 3 T cell receptor beta chains were all read from a single sample in a study of cytomegalovirus exposure and HLA in healthy donors. The PCR employed 60 Vbeta primers together with 13 Jbeta primers. Assay: immunoSEQ multiplex PCR; the TCRdb copy retains only in-frame clones and omits some. The sample shows 150,000 or so clones, over 75% of them seen only once. The sequencing sample was made of PBMCs. Receptors originate from a man in his thirties or forties in good health and CMV-seropositive.

The chain employs TRBV12-5 and TRBJ1-5; D might be TRBD1 (5 bases). The length of the CDR3 is 14 residues. The V gene lost 1 base and the J gene lost 7 bases, with 11 bases spanning the gap. Germline CDR1 LGHNT, CDR2 FRNRAP. This CDR3 reads CASGLGVKGQPQHF. As DNA, the CDR3 is TGTGCTAGTGGTTTGGGCGTTAAGGGGCAGCCCCAGCATTTT. Filled out from reference TRBV12-5 and TRBJ1-5, the complete variable domain reads DARVTQTPRHKVTEMGQEVTMRCQPILGHNTVFWYRQTMMQGLELLAYFRNRAPLDDSGMPKDRFSAEMPDATLATLKIQPSEPRDSAVYFCASGLGVKGQPQHFGDGTRLSIL.

The table lists this clone with a few counts. At the DNA level, this CDR3 is encoded by other sequences in the same sample as well. The chain employs TRBV2 and TRBJ2-7; 7 bases line up with TRBD1. With V trimmed by 5 bases and J by 3 bases, 4 bases remained unmatched. The CDR3 covers 13 residues. Germline CDR1 and CDR2: SNHLY and FYNNEI. The CDR3 sequence: CASSPGGVYEQYF. CDR3 DNA sequence: TGTGCCAGCAGTCCAGGGGGAGTCTACGAGCAGTACTTC.

The chain carries TRBV5-1 and TRBJ2-7; TRBD2 might be the D (6 bases). Trimming cost V 6 bases and J 1 base, with 14 bases left between them. The CDR3 spans 14 residues. CDR1 is SGHRS and CDR2 is YFSETQ in the germline V gene. The CDR3 DNA is TGCGCCAGCACCATGGAGGGACTTTCCTACGAGCAGTACTTC. Its protein product is CASTMEGLSYEQYF.